This TCR beta chain is drawn from a study of molecular identifiers for immune sequencing clone quantification (dated by TCRdb to the late 2010s). About the study as a whole: For a replicate experiment, RNA from around 20,000 or 100,000 naive CD8 T cells was divided into five aliquots, of which four were sequenced. The study was a methods study using CD8 T cells to benchmark molecular-identifier clustering-based TCR repertoire sequencing (MIDCIRS) and TCR RNA copy counting. The research as a whole found: Identical TCR molecules sharing a barcode could cause highly expanded clone sizes to be underestimated. Spiked-in Jurkat TCR RNA equivalent to a single cell was reported to be detectable even among one million naive CD8 T cells. Modeling gave about 3.2 recovered TCR RNA copies per cell versus 9.5 to 10 by digital PCR, implying approximately 30% capture efficiency. The naive libraries included spiked-in Jurkat TCR RNA (fewer than 11 copies' worth), and this Jurkat TCR RNA is not part of the donor repertoire. In CMV-specific effector cells, over 97% of molecules were held by clones above 20 RNA copies, whereas under 1% of molecules were held by such clones in naive cells. Without barcode sub-clustering, chimeric consensus sequences inflated TCR diversity; chimeras reached as high as 47%.

Naive CD8 T cell libraries were made from approximately 22,000 to 940,000 sorted cells using 10%, 30% or 50% of purified RNA. On a BD FACSAria II, naive CD8 T cells were FACS-sorted as CD8+CD4-CCR7+CD45RA+ and collected into RLT Plus buffer. Detection sensitivity was tested by spiking Jurkat RNA equal to about eleven TCR copies' worth into samples containing 20,000-1,000,000 naive CD8 T cells. CD8 T cells were enriched with RosetteSep CD8+ T Cell Enrichment Cocktail and Ficoll-Paque, followed by ACK red cell lysis. The table lists this clonotype with a few counts. Its antigen is currently not known. Base qualities are not provided; no much larger clone lies one nucleotide away. To prepare the library, PCR was applied. TCRdb names NextSeq 500 as the instrument used. Bulk TCR libraries were made following a previously described method, with the TCR primers given in Table S5. Purification of total RNA was performed with the Qiagen AllPrep DNA/RNA kit. Before analysis, reads from multiple sequencing runs of the same library were pooled. Processing in the source paper ran as follows. Reads were retained only if an exact TCR constant sequence was present, and the retained reads were trimmed to 150 nt and grouped according to their 12-nt molecular barcodes. Reads in each barcode group were sub-clustered using a 15% Levenshtein threshold, and a quality-weighted consensus sequence was built for each RNA molecule. Non-functional sequences were filtered out, along with any lower-count sequence sitting one edit away from another sequence. Barcode sub-clusters with fewer than 20% of the maximum read count were removed, based on fitting two negative binomial distributions. In-frame beta chains were kept once TCRdb had trimmed the public reads at Q25 with fastp and called clones with MiXCR. Every entry covers one CDR3 protein and lists the most common genes and DNA from its rows. Here the V and J calls rest on TCRdb's processing, not on the authors' analysis. This sample lists around 94,000 distinct CDR3 sequences; 30% to 35% were detected once. Roughly 9.7% of the sample is taken by the ten largest.

Relative to germline, V is missing 1 base and J is missing 6 bases, with 2 bases of the junction outside any gene match. The CDR3 contains 13 residues, cysteine and phenylalanine counted. Of all the DNA, just the CDR3 is kept, 39 bases in frame from base 1. Looking up the germline V gene (reference sequence) yields CDR1 DFQATT and CDR2 SNEGSKA. The source of this sequence is a human donor in good health. Some libraries in this study had Jurkat cell RNA spiked in. Recombination linked TRBV20-1 to TRBJ2-1, with 8 middle bases fitting TRBD2. The specimen was naive CD8+ T cells from blood, with Jurkat cell RNA spiked in. This specimen's cell subset or site label, interpreted: FACS-sorted CD8+CD4-CCR7+CD45RA+ naive T cells. The nucleotide sequence is TGCAGTGCTAGAGGGACTAGCTCCAATGAGCAGTTCTTC. It codes for CSARGTSSNEQFF.